This T cell receptor (beta chain) was recovered during a study of preoperative IRX-2 immunotherapy in early breast cancer. Trimming left V 7 bases short and J 6 bases short, with 18 bases between. This CDR3 has 14 amino acids. Germline CDR1 and CDR2: WSHSY and SAAADI. TCRdb's table, derived via immunoSEQ multiplex PCR, lists solely in-frame clones and lacks some. The data hold some 99,000 clones, with approximately 90% observed a single time. The treatment denotes: preoperative locoregional IRX-2 cytokine immunotherapy. Preoperative locoregional IRX-2 cytokine immunotherapy was tested in the phase Ib source study.

This receptor was obtained from a human donor with breast cancer. This specimen consisted of tumor tissue, obtained after IRX-2 immunotherapy. The chain joins TRBV10-2 to TRBJ1-2; no reliable D call. The CDR3 protein is CASTTGFGRDGYTF. The CDR3 nucleotides are TGCGCCAGCACCACGGGATTTGGGCGGGATGGCTACACCTTC.